This entry lists 9 T cell receptor beta chains sequenced from one sample in a study of blood T cell repertoires in COVID-19. Generated by immunoSEQ multiplex PCR, the TCRdb table keeps only in-frame clones and is missing some. This sample has fewer than 150,000 clones, with 60% to 85% found just once. The sequenced material came from peripheral blood. These receptors all stem from a human donor with acute or convalescent COVID-19. The donor label of this sample is uncertain.

This clone was observed a few times. For the CDR3, the DNA is TGTGCCAGCAGTTTCGTAGACAGAATCTACGAGCAGTACGTC. It encodes CASSFVDRIYEQYV. The chain couples TRBV28 to TRBJ2-7, with TRBD1 as a possible D gene (5 bases). V was pared by 3 bases and J by 3 bases, with 12 bases between. Germline V CDR1 and CDR2: MDHEN, SYDVKM. CDR3 size: 14 residues.

This rearrangement joins TRBV2 to TRBJ2-5, with 8 bases identical to TRBD1. The CDR3 loop spans 13 amino acids. V was clipped by 6 bases and J by 5 bases; unmatched bases: 5. CDR1 and CDR2 from the germline V gene are SNHLY and FYNNEI. This CDR3 reads CASSYRGIETQYF. The CDR3 DNA is TGTGCCAGCAGCTACAGGGGGATCGAGACCCAGTACTTC. Based on the CDR3 plus reference TRBV2 and TRBJ2-5, the full variable domain is EPEVTQTPSHQVTQMGQEVILRCVPISNHLYFYWYRQILGQKVEFLVSFYNNEISEKSEIFDDQFSVERPDGSNFTLKIRSTKLEDSAMYFCASSYRGIETQYFGPGTRLLVL.

The CDR3 loop reads CASSLNRGPYEQYF. The CDR3 DNA is TGCGCCAGCAGCTTGAACAGGGGGCCCTACGAGCAGTACTTC. The chain joins TRBV5-1 to TRBJ2-7; 9 bases match TRBD1. Germline CDR1 reads SGHRS; CDR2 reads YFSETQ. The V gene end was trimmed by 1 base and the J gene end by 2 bases; junction bases not matched to a gene: 1. The CDR3 runs to 14 residues.

The rearrangement uses TRBV7-9 and TRBJ2-5; the match to TRBD2 covers 10 bases. The CDR3 covers 19 residues. Trimming took 2 bases from V and 5 from J; bases not matched to a gene: 17. CDR1 and CDR2 from the germline V gene are SEHNR and FQNEAQ (reference sequence). CDR3 residues: CASSLILGDSGGADETQYF. The CDR3 DNA sequence: TGTGCCAGCAGCTTAATCCTTGGCGACAGCGGGGGGGCGGACGAGACCCAGTACTTC.

The rearrangement joins TRBV4-1 to TRBJ2-2; maybe TRBD2 (5 bases). CDR3 length: 18 amino acids. CDR1 and CDR2 (germline): MGHRA, YSYEKL. V shed 2 bases and J shed 0 bases, with 16 bases lying between them. The CDR3 DNA follows: TGCGCCAGCAGCCAATATGGAGGCTATCTATCGAACACCGGGGAGCTGTTTTTT. Encoded protein: CASSQYGGYLSNTGELFF.

V is TRBV5-5 and J is TRBJ2-2; D remains unclear. The V gene lost 0 bases and the J gene lost 5 bases, with 8 bases spanning the gap. CDR3 length equals 14 residues. The germline V gene has CDR1 SGHKS and CDR2 YYEKEE (reference sequence). DNA of the CDR3: TGTGCCAGCAGCTTGGTCAGTCAGACCGGGGAGCTGTTTTTT. Translation: CASSLVSQTGELFF.

The CDR3 bases are TGTGCCAGTAGTATAGATCCAGACCCGGGATCACCCCTCCACTTT. Amino acids: CASSIDPDPGSPLHF. The genes are TRBV19 and TRBJ1-6, with D hard to call. This CDR3 region has 15 residues. Germline CDR1 and CDR2: LNHDA and SQIVND (reference sequence). Trimming took off 0 bases at V and 10 bases at J, with 13 bases between the two ends.

This clone was seen a single time. A junction boundary mismatches the germline segment, possibly from a read error. This chain links TRBV14 with TRBJ1-2, with D uncertain. Germline-derived CDR1 and CDR2 are SGHDN and FVKESK. The CDR3 length is 11 residues. This CDR3 reads CASSQVGPVRF. DNA for the CDR3: TGTGCCAGCAGCCAAGTGGGCCCGGTTCGATTC.

The V and J genes are TRBV5-1 and TRBJ2-1; no clear D. This CDR3 has 14 amino acids. The germline V gene encodes CDR1 SGHRS and CDR2 YFSETQ. V was trimmed by 0 bases and J by 7 bases, leaving 11 bases between them. The CDR3 region has the DNA TGCGCCAGCAGCTTGGGATCGCTTCTAAATGAGCAGTTCTTC. Translated: CASSLGSLLNEQFF.